A selection of T cell receptor beta chains follows, all from one sample in a study of cytomegalovirus exposure and HLA in healthy donors. The table came from immunoSEQ multiplex PCR; TCRdb's copy has only in-frame clones and leaves some out. The data contain some 150,000 clones, 85% to 90% of them singletons. Input material: PBMCs. The receptors originated from a woman in her 30s in good health and CMV-seronegative. CDR3s include the opening cysteine and the closing phenylalanine or tryptophan. Each record gives: V gene, D gene, clone size, J gene, CDR3 protein, CDR3 DNA. The D gene is left open where the match is weak. The size of a clone is reported for some rows only, either as once, few or many, or as a class for expanded clones.

v_gene: TRBV23-1; d_gene: NA; abundance: NA; j_gene: TRBJ2-2; CDR3aa: CASSQGGAGELFF; CDR3nt: TGCGCCAGCAGCCAAGGGGGGGCCGGGGAGCTGTTTTTT
v_gene: TRBV10-3; d_gene: TRBD1; abundance: NA; j_gene: TRBJ2-1; CDR3aa: CAITPQGAGFNEQFF; CDR3nt: TGTGCCATCACCCCCCAGGGGGCGGGTTTCAATGAGCAGTTCTTC
v_gene: TRBV6-1; d_gene: TRBD1; abundance: once; j_gene: TRBJ1-2; CDR3aa: CASNGQGAYYGYTF; CDR3nt: TGTGCCAGCAATGGACAGGGGGCCTACTATGGCTACACCTTC
v_gene: TRBV29-1; d_gene: NA; abundance: NA; j_gene: TRBJ2-5; CDR3aa: CSVEVGGPQTQYF; CDR3nt: TGCAGCGTTGAAGTAGGGGGTCCCCAGACCCAGTACTTC
v_gene: TRBV4-1; d_gene: TRBD2; abundance: once; j_gene: TRBJ2-1; CDR3aa: CASSRSLAGGSNEQFF; CDR3nt: TGCGCCAGCAGCCGTTCCTTAGCGGGGGGCAGCAATGAGCAGTTCTTC
v_gene: TRBV18; d_gene: NA; abundance: once; j_gene: TRBJ2-1; CDR3aa: CASSPPVSVGEQFF; CDR3nt: TGTGCCAGCTCACCACCGGTTAGCGTTGGTGAGCAGTTCTTC
v_gene: TRBV11-2; d_gene: NA; abundance: NA; j_gene: TRBJ1-1; CDR3aa: CASSQSGNTEAFF; CDR3nt: TGTGCCAGCAGCCAGTCAGGGAACACTGAAGCTTTCTTT
v_gene: TRBV11-2; d_gene: TRBD1; abundance: NA; j_gene: TRBJ1-1; CDR3aa: CASSRQGARVWTEAFF; CDR3nt: TGTGCCAGCAGCCGACAGGGGGCGAGGGTGTGGACTGAAGCTTTCTTT
v_gene: TRBV27; d_gene: NA; abundance: NA; j_gene: TRBJ1-1; CDR3aa: CASSPRAGRAEAFF; CDR3nt: TGTGCCAGCAGTCCCCGAGCAGGGAGGGCTGAAGCTTTCTTT
v_gene: TRBV7-8; d_gene: NA; abundance: NA; j_gene: TRBJ2-1; CDR3aa: CASSLDRVAFF; CDR3nt: TGTGCCAGCAGCTTAGACAGGGTGGCGTTCTTC
v_gene: TRBV7-2; d_gene: TRBD1; abundance: NA; j_gene: TRBJ2-1; CDR3aa: CASSQGQGDEQFF; CDR3nt: TGTGCCAGCAGCCAGGGACAGGGTGATGAGCAGTTCTTC
v_gene: TRBV6-1; d_gene: NA; abundance: NA; j_gene: TRBJ2-7; CDR3aa: CASSIGSPYEQYF; CDR3nt: TGTGCCAGCAGTATCGGGTCCCCGTACGAGCAGTACTTC
v_gene: TRBV18; d_gene: NA; abundance: NA; j_gene: TRBJ1-1; CDR3aa: CASSTGRDTEAFF; CDR3nt: TGTGCCAGCTCAACCGGGCGGGACACTGAAGCTTTCTTT
v_gene: TRBV15; d_gene: TRBD1; abundance: NA; j_gene: TRBJ1-1; CDR3aa: CATSRRDRAEAFF; CDR3nt: TGTGCCACCAGCAGGAGGGACAGGGCTGAAGCTTTCTTT
v_gene: TRBV5-1; d_gene: TRBD1; abundance: NA; j_gene: TRBJ1-2; CDR3aa: CASSGGTANYGYTF; CDR3nt: TGCGCCAGCAGCGGTGGGACAGCAAACTATGGCTACACCTTC
v_gene: TRBV27; d_gene: NA; abundance: NA; j_gene: TRBJ2-3; CDR3aa: CASRTLGRTDTQYF; CDR3nt: TGTGCCAGCAGGACCCTGGGGAGGACAGATACGCAGTATTTT
v_gene: TRBV27; d_gene: NA; abundance: NA; j_gene: TRBJ1-2; CDR3aa: CASSLDSHYRSYTF; CDR3nt: TGTGCCAGCAGCCTCGACAGCCATTATCGGAGCTACACCTTC
v_gene: TRBV16; d_gene: NA; abundance: NA; j_gene: TRBJ1-5; CDR3aa: CASSGNQGSNQPQHF; CDR3nt: TGTGCCAGCAGCGGGAATCAGGGTAGCAATCAGCCCCAGCATTTT
v_gene: TRBV13; d_gene: TRBD2; abundance: NA; j_gene: TRBJ2-7; CDR3aa: CASSLAGGPFGSYEQYF; CDR3nt: TGTGCCAGCAGCTTAGCGGGGGGGCCTTTCGGTTCCTACGAGCAGTACTTC
v_gene: TRBV10-1; d_gene: TRBD1; abundance: NA; j_gene: TRBJ1-2; CDR3aa: CASSAGQGYGYTF; CDR3nt: TGCGCCAGCAGCGCGGGACAGGGGTATGGCTACACCTTC
v_gene: TRBV6-1; d_gene: NA; abundance: NA; j_gene: TRBJ1-2; CDR3aa: CASLQDTTNYGYTF; CDR3nt: TGTGCCAGCCTTCAGGACACAACTAACTATGGCTACACCTTC
v_gene: TRBV11-3; d_gene: TRBD2; abundance: once; j_gene: TRBJ2-7; CDR3aa: CASSLDSGEQYF; CDR3nt: TGTGCCAGCAGCTTAGATAGCGGGGAACAGTACTTC